This T cell receptor beta chain was documented in a study of T cell responses to AZD1222 COVID-19 vaccine. Only in-frame clones appear in the TCRdb table, and some are missing; sequencing was by immunoSEQ multiplex PCR. The table records 150,000 to 200,000 clones, just over 90% of them present only once. The CDR3 has 13 amino acids. V was shortened by 3 bases and J by 2 bases, with 8 bases between the two germline ends. The germline CDR1 and CDR2 sequences are SNHLY and FYNNEI. The receptor was isolated from an adult in good health. This chain connects TRBV2 to TRBJ2-7; D possibly corresponds to TRBD2 (6 bases). This material consisted of peripheral blood, taken on day 0 of AZD1222 vaccination. As DNA, the CDR3 is TGTGCCAGCAGTGAGGAGGGGACCTACGAGCAGTACTTC. Protein product: CASSEEGTYEQYF. The full variable domain, its missing parts supplied by reference TRBV2 and TRBJ2-7, is EPEVTQTPSHQVTQMGQEVILRCVPISNHLYFYWYRQILGQKVEFLVSFYNNEISEKSEIFDDQFSVERPDGSNFTLKIRSTKLEDSAMYFCASSEEGTYEQYFGPGTRLTVT.